This T cell receptor beta chain was sequenced during a study of shared clonotypes between healthy human individuals. Study background: Researchers drew samples from a couple of women and a few men aged 18 to 49.

The CDR3 covers 14 residues. Germline trimming cut 6 bases from V and 4 bases from J; bases unmatched to any gene: 7. Per the germline V gene, CDR1 is SNHLY and CDR2 is FYNNEI. Profiling relied on immunoSEQ multiplex PCR, and the TCRdb table lists in-frame clones only, not all of them. This table holds 800,000 to 1,200,000 clones, around 78% found once. Study-wide results and caveats: Sequencing depth was expected to affect clonotype sharing among donors. What naive subsets generally showed was a larger estimated richness than memory subsets showed.

On this clone itself: What it binds is unknown.

V usage is TRBV2 and J usage is TRBJ2-5, with TRBD1 matching over 8 bases. This TCR derives from a man aged 18 to 35 in good health. Some clones in this sample may be carry-over from other donors' samples. Sequencing was carried out using memory CD4+ T cells from PBMCs. Subset described: CD45RA-negative fraction. This CDR3 reads CASSPRTGTETQYF. The CDR3 nucleotides read TGTGCCAGCAGCCCCAGGACAGGGACAGAGACCCAGTACTTC. Filled out from reference TRBV2 and TRBJ2-5, the complete variable domain reads EPEVTQTPSHQVTQMGQEVILRCVPISNHLYFYWYRQILGQKVEFLVSFYNNEISEKSEIFDDQFSVERPDGSNFTLKIRSTKLEDSAMYFCASSPRTGTETQYFGPGTRLLVL.